A single sample is the source of the 20 T cell receptor beta chains below, sequenced in a study of blood T cells in healthy people across ages. Using a J-beta primer mix together with a sample-barcoded 5' primer, a second PCR was run for roughly 6 to 12 cycles. TCRdb re-derived calls from the 5' RACE reads in MiXCR, one entry per CDR3 protein. The table lists about 1,500,000 distinct CDR3 sequences, about 28% of them singletons. Material: blood. The receptor set was obtained from a woman aged 25-40 years in good health.

This clonotype was counted many times. The chain employs TRBV7-9 and TRBJ1-1, with D tentatively TRBD1 (5 bases). This CDR3 is built from 14 residues. From germline, CDR1 is SEHNR and CDR2 FQNEAQ (reference sequence). V was clipped by 1 base and J by 5 bases, with 11 bases between them. The CDR3 DNA sequence: TGTGCCAGCAGCTTAGGGTCGGGGGATACTGAAGCTTTCTTT. Amino acids: CASSLGSGDTEAFF.

This clonotype appeared a few times. The rearrangement links TRBV5-1 to TRBJ2-7; D is ambiguous. Germline V CDR1 and CDR2: SGHRS, YFSETQ. Deletions cut 1 base from V and 0 bases from J, with 11 bases between. The CDR3 sequence is 15 residues long. CDR3 residues: CASSLYWRSSYEQYF. The CDR3 DNA sequence: TGCGCCAGCAGCTTGTATTGGCGGAGCTCCTACGAGCAGTACTTC.

This clonotype was counted many times. The chain employs TRBV20-1 and TRBJ2-3; TRBD2 might be the D (5 bases). V was pared by 6 bases and J by 2 bases, with 9 bases between. Germline CDR1 and CDR2: DFQATT and SNEGSKA (reference sequence). The CDR3 consists of 12 residues. The CDR3 sequence: CSALVYTDTQYF. Here the CDR3 DNA reads TGCAGTGCACTAGTCTACACAGATACGCAGTATTTT.

This clonotype has a count of ten or more. The genes are TRBV6-1 and TRBJ2-4; D is unresolved. This CDR3 is 10 amino acids long. V lost 3 bases and J lost 7, with 1 base in between. Germline V gene sequence: CDR1 MNHNS, CDR2 SASEGT. The CDR3 nucleotides are TGTGCCAGCAGTGATAACATTCAGTACTTC. It yields the protein CASSDNIQYF.

This clonotype has ten or more counts. The J gene is TRBJ2-7, the V gene TRBV5-1; a possible D gene is TRBD2 (5 bases). V lost 1 base and J lost 6, with 11 bases in between. This CDR3 region has 13 residues. Per the germline V gene, CDR1 is SGHRS and CDR2 is YFSETQ. The CDR3 DNA reads TGCGCCAGCAGCTTGAGAGGGCCCAGCGAGCAGTACTTC. Translating gives CASSLRGPSEQYF.

The chain links TRBV28 to TRBJ2-7; 8 bases match TRBD1. V was clipped by 0 bases and J by 1 base; unmatched bases: 2. The CDR3 sequence is 15 residues long. Per germline, CDR1 MDHEN and CDR2 SYDVKM. The CDR3 sequence is CASSLCGQGSYEQYF. Written as DNA, the CDR3 is TGTGCCAGCAGTTTATGTGGACAGGGATCCTACGAGCAGTACTTC.

Many counts were recorded for this clonotype. V is TRBV9 and J is TRBJ2-1; either TRBD1 or TRBD2 may supply D (5 bases each). The CDR3 covers 15 residues. The V end lost 2 bases, the J end lost 1 base, and 10 bases lay between the germline ends. CDR1 and CDR2 (germline): SGDLS, YYNGEE. The CDR3 sequence is CASSVRDESYNEQFF. The DNA for the CDR3 is TGTGCCAGCAGCGTTAGGGACGAATCCTACAATGAGCAGTTCTTC.

The chain has TRBV3-1 and TRBJ2-1; D perhaps matches TRBD2 (5 bases). V lost 0 bases, J lost 7 bases, and 25 bases lay in between. CDR3 length: 19 amino acids. Germline CDR1 and CDR2: LGHDT and YNNKEL (reference sequence). The CDR3 region is CASSQDTINDLTIGNEQFF. CDR3 sequence (DNA): TGTGCCAGCAGCCAAGATACCATTAATGACTTGACTATCGGGAATGAGCAGTTCTTC.

The chain is built from TRBV27 and TRBJ1-1; 9 nucleotides match TRBD1. CDR1 and CDR2 from the germline V gene are MNHEY and SMNVEV (reference sequence). V dropped 4 bases and J dropped 0; count of bases not matched to a gene: 9. This CDR3 has 17 amino acids. As DNA, the CDR3 is TGTGCCAGCAGTTCCCCCCTGACAGGGGGAATGAACACTGAAGCTTTCTTT. This sequence encodes CASSSPLTGGMNTEAFF.

A few counts support this clonotype. This chain joins TRBV5-1 and TRBJ2-3, with D perhaps TRBD1 (5 bases). In germline, CDR1 is SGHRS, CDR2 YFSETQ. CDR3 length: 19 amino acids. Trimming took off 4 bases at V and 3 bases at J, with 27 bases between the two ends. The CDR3 sequence: CASSLQGATVARYTDTQYF. Written as DNA, the CDR3 is TGCGCCAGCAGCCTCCAAGGGGCTACAGTAGCCAGATATACAGATACGCAGTATTTT.

CDR3: CASRAQLVGEQFF. CDR3 DNA sequence: TGTGCCAGCAGGGCTCAACTAGTTGGTGAGCAGTTCTTC. This rearrangement joins TRBV6-4 to TRBJ2-1, with a possible D match to TRBD2 (5 bases). This CDR3 has 13 amino acids. Germline CDR1 MRHNA, CDR2 SNTAGT. V was pared by 6 bases and J by 9 bases, with 15 bases between.

The V call is TRBV15, the J call TRBJ2-1; D not resolved. The V gene's germline CDR1 is LNHNV and CDR2 YYDKDF (reference sequence). The length of the CDR3 is 16 residues. V dropped 5 bases and J dropped 7 bases, with 21 bases sitting between them. The CDR3 loop is CATSSRTGSTVNEQFF. The CDR3 DNA reads as TGTGCCACCAGCTCGCGGACCGGCTCGACGGTGAATGAGCAGTTCTTC.

The V gene is TRBV7-7, the J gene TRBJ2-1; 9 nucleotides line up with TRBD2. V shed 3 bases and J 11 bases; nucleotides not matched to a gene: 11. The CDR3 is made up of 15 amino acids. Germline-derived CDR1 and CDR2 are SSHAT and FNYEAQ (reference sequence). As DNA, the CDR3 is TGTGCCAGCAGCTTCGGGACTAGCCGTGGCGATAAGCAGTTCTTC. Translation: CASSFGTSRGDKQFF.

The V gene is TRBV18, the J gene TRBJ1-3; D gene ambiguous. Trimming left V 0 bases short and J 2 bases short, with 8 bases between. Germline V gene sequence: CDR1 KGHSH, CDR2 LQKENI. The CDR3 spans 15 residues. Here the CDR3 reads CASSPPGLTGNTIYF. The CDR3 DNA reads TGTGCCAGCTCACCACCGGGCCTCACTGGAAACACCATATATTTT.

Of note for this clonotype: This may be a read error: a much more frequent sequence differs by one nucleotide. This chain's CDR3 is CAGSFGQYGNEQYF. The DNA of the CDR3 is TGTGCCGGCAGCTTTGGGCAATACGGGAATGAGCAGTACTTC. The chain recombines TRBV7-3 with TRBJ2-7; the D gene is possibly TRBD2 (5 bases). The germline V gene has CDR1 SGHTA and CDR2 FQGTGA. The CDR3 runs 14 residues. Full variable domain (remainder filled in from reference TRBV7-3 and TRBJ2-7): GAGVSQTPSNKVTEKGKYVELRCDPISGHTALYWYRQSLGQGPEFLIYFQGTGAADDSGLPNDRFFAVRPEGSVSTLKIQRTERGDSAVYLCAGSFGQYGNEQYFGPGTRLTVT.

This chain joins TRBV10-3 and TRBJ2-2; 7 bases match TRBD2. Germline CDR1 ENHRY, CDR2 SYGVKD. V trimming: 0 bases; J trimming: 5 bases; junction bases outside the gene matches: 0. CDR3 size: 14 residues. The CDR3 DNA reads as TGTGCCATCAGTGAGTCGGGAGGGACCGGGGAGCTGTTTTTT. Its translation: CAISESGGTGELFF.

This chain links TRBV3-1 with TRBJ1-1; the D gene is possibly TRBD1 (5 bases). From germline, CDR1 is LGHDT and CDR2 YNNKEL (reference sequence). V dropped 7 bases and J dropped 0 bases, with 12 bases sitting between them. This CDR3 region has 14 residues. The CDR3 is CASTRKGMNTEAFF. The CDR3 bases are TGTGCCAGCACTCGCAAGGGGATGAACACTGAAGCTTTCTTT.

The table lists this clonotype with a count of one. A single base separates this from a much larger clone, so it may be a read error. The chain recombines TRBV20-1 with TRBJ2-7; D unclear. The CDR3 is made up of 13 amino acids. V lost 4 bases, J lost 0 bases, and 10 bases lay in between. The germline V gene encodes CDR1 DFQATT and CDR2 SNEGSKA (reference sequence). The CDR3 sequence: CSAKTYGSYEQYF. The CDR3 region has the DNA TGCAGTGCTAAAACGTACGGCTCCTACGAGCAGTACTTC.

This clonotype was counted between two and nine times. V is TRBV28 and J is TRBJ2-3; 10 bases are shared with TRBD2. The CDR3 spans 14 residues. The V and J ends lost 7 bases and 7 bases, in that order; junction bases with no gene match: 8. CDR1 and CDR2 from the germline V gene are MDHEN and SYDVKM. CDR3 sequence: CASTSSGGPNTQYF. The CDR3 nucleotides are TGTGCCAGCACTTCTAGCGGGGGACCTAATACGCAGTATTTT.

The rearrangement joins TRBV6-6 to TRBJ1-1, with unresolved D. The CDR3 loop spans 12 amino acids. The V end was cut by 2 bases, the J end by 10 bases, with 11 bases between. Germline loops: CDR1 MNHNY, CDR2 SVGAGI (reference sequence). The DNA of the CDR3 is TGTGCCAGCAGTTACGATTCACCCTCAGCTTTCTTT. Its protein product is CASSYDSPSAFF.